This T cell receptor (beta chain) was found in a study of T cell changes during pregnancy in multiple sclerosis. The germline gives CDR1 MNHEY, CDR2 SVGAGI. The CDR3 has 14 residues. V shed 6 bases, J shed 4 bases, and the junction held 7 bases outside the gene matches. Here immunoSEQ multiplex PCR was the method, and the copy in TCRdb shows in-frame clones only, minus some. The sample lists more than 60,000 clones, roughly 91% occurring once. This sequence joins TRBV6-5 and TRBJ1-1; 8 bases are shared with TRBD1. The sequencing here drew on peripheral blood, taken before pregnancy. This sequence originates from a female donor with multiple sclerosis, enrolled in a pregnancy study. The CDR3 bases are TGTGCCAGCAGCCCCAGGGGGCGCGGCACTGAAGCTTTCTTT. Translating gives CASSPRGRGTEAFF.